This T cell receptor (beta chain) appears in the sequencing data of a study of blood T cells in healthy people across ages. Across the whole study: About one barcoded beta molecule per two T cells came from capture by template switching. General study points: It was held that the diversity estimates obtained from one million T cells were underestimates. Shifts in expanded clonotypes may have been confounded by donor CMV status, which was unknown.

In regard to this clonotype: Its antigen is unidentified.

The CDR3 is made up of 14 amino acids. The V end lost 7 bases, the J end lost 0 bases, and 12 bases lay between the germline ends. Germline-derived CDR1 and CDR2 are MDHEN and SYDVKM. PCR was performed a second time for about 6 to 11 cycles using a sample-barcoded 5' primer and a J-beta primer mix. Sequencing recovered at least 3 million CDR3-containing paired-end reads from each sample. One entry per CDR3 protein, called by TCRdb with MiXCR from the 5' RACE reads. The sample contains approximately 730,000 distinct CDR3 sequences, 43% of which appear only once. The receptor was isolated from a woman aged 60-70 years in good health. The sample was blood. The chain recombines TRBV28 with TRBJ1-1; no clear D. The CDR3, as DNA: TGTGCCAGCACCACTCCGGGATTGAACACTGAAGCTTTCTTT. Protein: CASTTPGLNTEAFF. The variable domain in full, with the rest retrieved from reference TRBV28 and TRBJ1-1, is DVKVTQSSRYLVKRTGEKVFLECVQDMDHENMFWYRQDPGLGLRLIYFSYDVKMKEKGDIPEGYSVSREKKERFSLILESASTNQTSMYLCASTTPGLNTEAFFGQGTRLTVV.